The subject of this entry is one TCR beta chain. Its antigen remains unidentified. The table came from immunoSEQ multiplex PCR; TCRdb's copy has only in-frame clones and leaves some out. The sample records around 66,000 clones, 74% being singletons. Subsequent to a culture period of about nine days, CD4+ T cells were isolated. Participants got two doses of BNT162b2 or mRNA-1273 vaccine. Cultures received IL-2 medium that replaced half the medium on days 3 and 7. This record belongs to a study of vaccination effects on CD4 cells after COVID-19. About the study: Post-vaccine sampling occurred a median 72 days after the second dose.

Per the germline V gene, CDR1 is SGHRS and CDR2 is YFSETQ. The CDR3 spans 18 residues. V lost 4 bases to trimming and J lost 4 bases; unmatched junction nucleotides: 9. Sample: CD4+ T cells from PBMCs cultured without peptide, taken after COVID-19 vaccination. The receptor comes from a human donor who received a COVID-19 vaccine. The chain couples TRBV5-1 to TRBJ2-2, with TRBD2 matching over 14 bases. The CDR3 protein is CASSPQGLAGARTGELFF. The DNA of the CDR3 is TGCGCCAGCAGCCCCCAGGGACTAGCGGGAGCCCGCACCGGGGAGCTGTTTTTT.